The clone carrying this TCR beta chain has only one observation. These data belong to a study of blood T cell repertoires in COVID-19. Study-level information: PBMCs, B-cell-depleted T cells, or T cells provided the cDNA or gDNA that made up the material.

Trimming took 2 bases from V and 0 from J; bases not matched to a gene: 17. Germline CDR1 and CDR2: MNHEY and SVGEGT. The CDR3 has 21 residues. As processed by the authors: Reference gene primer amplification yielded estimated nucleated cell counts. Some clones are missing from TCRdb's copy, which holds only in-frame ones; the method was immunoSEQ multiplex PCR. V and J calls plus clone size are reproduced from that table; the DNA served to infer D and trimming. Among approximately 430,000 clones listed, around 86% were seen once. This chain links TRBV6-2 or TRBV6-3 with TRBJ2-5; TRBD2 matches at 11 bases. The sequence derives from a woman in her twenties or thirties with active or convalescent COVID-19. Sample: peripheral blood. The CDR3 loop is CASSYNGPGSSGGLYQETQYF. CDR3 sequence (DNA): TGTGCCAGCAGTTACAACGGCCCCGGGTCTAGCGGGGGGTTGTACCAAGAGACCCAGTACTTC.